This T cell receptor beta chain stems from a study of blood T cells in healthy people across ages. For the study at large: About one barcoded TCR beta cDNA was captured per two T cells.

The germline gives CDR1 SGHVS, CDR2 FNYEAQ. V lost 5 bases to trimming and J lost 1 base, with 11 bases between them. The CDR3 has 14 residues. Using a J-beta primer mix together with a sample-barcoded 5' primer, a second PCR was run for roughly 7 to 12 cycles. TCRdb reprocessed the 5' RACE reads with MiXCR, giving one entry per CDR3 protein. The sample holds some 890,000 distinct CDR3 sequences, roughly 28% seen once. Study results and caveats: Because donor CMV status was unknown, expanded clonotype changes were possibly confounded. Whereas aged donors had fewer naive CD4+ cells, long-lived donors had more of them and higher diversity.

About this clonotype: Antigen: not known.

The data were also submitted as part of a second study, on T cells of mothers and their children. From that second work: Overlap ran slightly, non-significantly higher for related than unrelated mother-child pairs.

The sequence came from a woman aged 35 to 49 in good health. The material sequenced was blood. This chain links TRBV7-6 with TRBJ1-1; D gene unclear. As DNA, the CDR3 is TGTGCCAGCAGCCCCCAGGAGGGGAACACTGAAGCTTTCTTT. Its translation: CASSPQEGNTEAFF.